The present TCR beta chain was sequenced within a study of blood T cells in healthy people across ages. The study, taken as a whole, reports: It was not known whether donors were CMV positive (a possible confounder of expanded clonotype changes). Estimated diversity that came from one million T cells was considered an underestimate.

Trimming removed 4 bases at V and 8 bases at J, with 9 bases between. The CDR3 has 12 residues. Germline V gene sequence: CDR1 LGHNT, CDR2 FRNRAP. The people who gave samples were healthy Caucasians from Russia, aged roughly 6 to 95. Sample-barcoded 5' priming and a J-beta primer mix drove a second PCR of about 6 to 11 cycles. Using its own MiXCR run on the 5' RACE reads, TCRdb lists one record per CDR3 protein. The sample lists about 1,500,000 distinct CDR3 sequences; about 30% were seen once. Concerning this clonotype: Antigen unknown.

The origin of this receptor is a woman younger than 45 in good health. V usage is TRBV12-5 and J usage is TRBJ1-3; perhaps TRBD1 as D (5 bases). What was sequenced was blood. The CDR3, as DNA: TGTGCTAGTGGTTATGGGGGTGACACCATATATTTT. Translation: CASGYGGDTIYF.